Below are 21 T cell receptor beta chains sequenced from a single sample in a study of cytomegalovirus exposure and HLA in healthy donors. Primers for the PCR totalled 60 Vbeta and 13 Jbeta. Produced via immunoSEQ multiplex PCR; TCRdb's table is partial and in-frame only. The sample shows about 150,000 clones, around 79% of them seen only once. The specimen was PBMCs. Receptor source: a man younger than 35 in good health and CMV-seronegative.

The rearrangement uses TRBV16 and TRBJ2-1; possibly TRBD2 for D (5 bases). Germline loops: CDR1 KGHSY, CDR2 FQNENV. The CDR3 spans 16 residues. V lost 0 bases and J lost 0, with 9 bases in between. As DNA, the CDR3 is TGTGCCAGCAGCCAATCGGGTGGGAGCTCCTACAATGAGCAGTTCTTC. Translated: CASSQSGGSSYNEQFF.

The chain recombines TRBV2 with TRBJ2-1; possible D gene TRBD2, 6 bases. The CDR3 covers 15 residues. V lost 6 bases to trimming and J lost 6 bases, with 18 bases between them. Germline assignment: CDR1 SNHLY and CDR2 FYNNEI. CDR3 in DNA: TGTGCCAGCAGAAGCGGGCCCGGAGTGGTCAATGAGCAGTTCTTC. It translates to CASRSGPGVVNEQFF.

J is TRBJ2-1 and V is TRBV27; D is possibly TRBD2 (7 bases). Germline V gives CDR1 MNHEY, CDR2 SMNVEV (reference sequence). CDR3 size: 15 residues. With 7 bases removed from V and 8 bases from J, the gap between germline ends came to 21 bases. The CDR3 DNA is TGTGCCAGCACCCTGACAGGCCAGGCGGGAGATGAGCAGTTCTTC. Translated, it gives CASTLTGQAGDEQFF.

The chain links TRBV5-1 to TRBJ2-7, with 8 bases lining up with TRBD2. Germline CDR1 SGHRS, CDR2 YFSETQ. This CDR3 region has 15 residues. Losses at the gene ends were 7 bases for V and 2 bases for J; bases not matched to a gene: 11. The DNA for the CDR3 is TGCGCCAGCGCCTCGAGGGATAGCGGGGCCTACGAGCAGTACTTC. This translates into CASASRDSGAYEQYF.

This clone was found once. The chain links TRBV4-3 to TRBJ1-4, with 7 bases matching TRBD1. The junction had 6 bases not matched to a gene; V was cut back by 8 bases and J by 3 bases. The CDR3 consists of 14 residues. The V gene's germline CDR1 is LGHNA and CDR2 YSLEER. DNA for the CDR3: TGCGCCAGCGCCTGGACAGGATCTAATGAAAAACTGTTTTTT. Protein sequence: CASAWTGSNEKLFF.

The rearrangement joins TRBV5-1 to TRBJ1-1; D is possibly TRBD1 (5 bases). The CDR3 spans 15 residues. Germline-derived CDR1 and CDR2 are SGHRS and YFSETQ. The germline V and J ends were trimmed by 0 bases and 0 bases, with 9 bases remaining between them. The CDR3 region is CASSLGQSMNTEAFF. CDR3 DNA sequence: TGCGCCAGCAGCTTGGGACAGAGCATGAACACTGAAGCTTTCTTT.

J is TRBJ1-3 and V is TRBV14; D is ambiguous. The germline V gene encodes CDR1 SGHDN and CDR2 FVKESK. This CDR3 is built from 13 residues. The V end was cut by 4 bases, the J end by 0 bases, with 4 bases between. CDR3 sequence reads: CASSLNSGNTIYF. Here the CDR3 DNA reads TGTGCCAGCAGCCTAAACTCTGGAAACACCATATATTTT.

The V gene is TRBV5-1, the J gene TRBJ2-7; weak D call: TRBD2 (5 bases). The CDR3 contains 16 residues. With 1 base removed from V and 0 bases from J, the gap between germline ends came to 14 bases. Germline V gene lookup returns CDR1 SGHRS and CDR2 YFSETQ. This chain's CDR3 is CASSLSTGSSSYEQYF. DNA for the CDR3: TGCGCCAGCAGCTTGTCAACGGGGTCCAGCTCCTACGAGCAGTACTTC. The full variable domain, rest sourced from reference TRBV5-1 and TRBJ2-7, is KAGVTQTPRYLIKTRGQQVTLSCSPISGHRSVSWYQQTPGQGLQFLFEYFSETQRNKGNFPGRFSGRQFSNSRSEMNVSTLELGDSALYLCASSLSTGSSSYEQYFGPGTRLTVT.

This chain connects TRBV6-5 to TRBJ2-2; 7 nucleotides line up with TRBD2. From germline, CDR1 is MNHEY and CDR2 SVGAGI. J was trimmed by 4 bases and V by 10 bases; bases with no gene match: 6. CDR3 length: 13 residues. The DNA of the CDR3 is TGTGCCACCGGACTAGTTGGCACCGGGGAGCTGTTTTTT. The encoded protein is CATGLVGTGELFF.

The chain is built from TRBV7-9 and TRBJ2-2, with TRBD2 as a possible D gene (5 bases). Between the trimmed V and J ends, which lost 0 bases and 4 bases, there was a span of 15 bases. The CDR3 extends over 17 amino acids. Germline CDR1 reads SEHNR; CDR2 reads FQNEAQ (reference sequence). CDR3 nucleotides: TGTGCCAGCAGCTTAGCGCTGGAGGAGCCAGGCACCGGGGAGCTGTTTTTT. Translated: CASSLALEEPGTGELFF.

This clone was seen more than once but under ten times. The junction departs from the called germline gene at one end, perhaps through a read error. The V call is TRBV7-2, the J call TRBJ2-5; 9 nucleotides match TRBD2. The CDR3 length is 14 residues. The germline gives CDR1 SGHTA, CDR2 FQGNSA. The chain's CDR3 is CASSLAGVMRRQYF. In nucleotides, the CDR3 is TGTGCCAGCAGTTTAGCGGGAGTTATGAGAAGGCAGTACTTC.

V usage is TRBV7-8 and J usage is TRBJ2-7; no definite D call. The V end lost 8 bases, the J end lost 0 bases, and 14 bases lay between the germline ends. The length of the CDR3 is 14 residues. Germline CDR1 SGHVS, CDR2 FQNEAQ. The CDR3 region has the DNA TGTGCCAGCTTGTACGGTCCGAACTCCTACGAGCAGTACTTC. As protein: CASLYGPNSYEQYF. Together with reference TRBV7-8 and TRBJ2-7, the CDR3 gives the full variable domain: GAGVSQSPRYKVAKRGQDVALRCDPISGHVSLFWYQQALGQGPEFLTYFQNEAQLDKSGLPSDRFFAERPEGSVSTLKIQRTQQEDSAVYLCASLYGPNSYEQYFGPGTRLTVT.

This clone was seen more than once but under ten times. J is TRBJ2-1 and V is TRBV14, with TRBD2 matching 9 bases. Germline CDR1 reads SGHDN; CDR2 reads FVKESK. After removal of 6 bases from V and 1 base from J, the junction contained 10 bases not matched to a gene. The CDR3 spans 17 residues. The CDR3 DNA reads TGTGCCAGCAGTCTTTTCGCGACTAGCGGATCCTACAATGAGCAGTTCTTC. It codes for CASSLFATSGSYNEQFF.

The DNA for the CDR3 is TGTGCCAGCAGCTTACCACTAGCGGGAGGACAAGAGACCCAGTACTTC. This encodes CASSLPLAGGQETQYF. V is TRBV7-2 and J is TRBJ2-5; TRBD2 matches at 12 bases. CDR1 is SGHTA and CDR2 is FQGNSA in the germline V gene. The V segment lost 2 bases and the J segment 2 bases; nucleotides outside the gene matches: 3. The CDR3 extends over 16 amino acids.

V usage is TRBV7-9 and J usage is TRBJ2-2, with a weak D call TRBD2 (5 bases). The CDR3 has 12 amino acids. V lost 4 bases and J lost 7, with 7 bases in between. Germline loops: CDR1 SEHNR, CDR2 FQNEAQ (reference sequence). CDR3 sequence: CASSSSGGELFF. CDR3 in DNA: TGTGCCAGCAGCTCCAGCGGCGGGGAGCTGTTTTTT.

The chain uses TRBV18 and TRBJ2-1, with TRBD2 matching 9 bases. The CDR3 is 17 amino acids. Germline V gives CDR1 KGHSH, CDR2 LQKENI. V was pared by 1 base and J by 7 bases, with 11 bases of the junction left unmatched. The CDR3 bases are TGTGCCAGCTCACCACGACTCGGAGCGGGAGGTGGTAATGAGCAGTTCTTC. This gives the protein CASSPRLGAGGGNEQFF. Full variable domain (outside the CDR3, taken from reference TRBV18 and TRBJ2-1): NAGVMQNPRHLVRRRGQEARLRCSPMKGHSHVYWYRQLPEEGLKFMVYLQKENIIDESGMPKERFSAEFPKEGPSILRIQQVVRGDSAAYFCASSPRLGAGGGNEQFFGPGTRLTVL.

The V call is TRBV6-5, the J call TRBJ1-2; 8 positions match TRBD1. The CDR3 length is 15 residues. Trimming removed 0 bases from V and 4 bases from J; junction bases left unmatched: 4. Germline V gene sequence: CDR1 MNHEY, CDR2 SVGAGI. The CDR3 DNA is TGTGCCAGCAGTTACTCGGACAGGGAGGGCTATGGCTACACCTTC. Its translation is CASSYSDREGYGYTF.

This rearrangement joins TRBV5-1 to TRBJ2-2; TRBD1 agrees at 8 bases. CDR3 length: 15 residues. Germline values: CDR1 SGHRS, CDR2 YFSETQ. The V gene end was trimmed by 2 bases and the J gene end by 6 bases; junction bases not matched to a gene: 6. The DNA for the CDR3 is TGCGCCAGCAGCTTAGCGGACAGGGTGGCCGGGGAGCTGTTTTTT. It specifies CASSLADRVAGELFF.

V usage is TRBV10-3 and J usage is TRBJ2-6; D is unclear. This CDR3 comprises 17 residues. CDR1 and CDR2 (germline): ENHRY, SYGVKD. V was cut by 0 bases and J by 0 bases, with 9 bases left in between. Here the CDR3 DNA reads TGTGCCATCAGTGAGTCTCTACAGAACTCTGGGGCCAACGTCCTGACTTTC. This encodes CAISESLQNSGANVLTF.

This clone turned up a few times. V usage is TRBV30 and J usage is TRBJ1-6; TRBD1 matches at 9 bases. The CDR3 loop spans 15 amino acids. With V trimmed by 6 bases and J by 10 bases, 13 bases remained unmatched. From germline, CDR1 is GTSNPN and CDR2 SVGIG (reference sequence). CDR3 coding DNA: TGTGCCTGCTTCCTTGGGACAGGGTTCAAATCACCCCTCCACTTT. Its protein is CACFLGTGFKSPLHF.

This chain links TRBV7-2 with TRBJ1-2; TRBD1 aligns across 9 bases. This CDR3 comprises 15 residues. The trim removed 4 bases at V and 1 base at J, leaving 4 bases unmatched. The V gene's germline CDR1 is SGHTA and CDR2 FQGNSA. The CDR3 DNA follows: TGTGCCAGCAGCTCCGGGACAGGGTATAACTATGGCTACACCTTC. This sequence encodes CASSSGTGYNYGYTF.